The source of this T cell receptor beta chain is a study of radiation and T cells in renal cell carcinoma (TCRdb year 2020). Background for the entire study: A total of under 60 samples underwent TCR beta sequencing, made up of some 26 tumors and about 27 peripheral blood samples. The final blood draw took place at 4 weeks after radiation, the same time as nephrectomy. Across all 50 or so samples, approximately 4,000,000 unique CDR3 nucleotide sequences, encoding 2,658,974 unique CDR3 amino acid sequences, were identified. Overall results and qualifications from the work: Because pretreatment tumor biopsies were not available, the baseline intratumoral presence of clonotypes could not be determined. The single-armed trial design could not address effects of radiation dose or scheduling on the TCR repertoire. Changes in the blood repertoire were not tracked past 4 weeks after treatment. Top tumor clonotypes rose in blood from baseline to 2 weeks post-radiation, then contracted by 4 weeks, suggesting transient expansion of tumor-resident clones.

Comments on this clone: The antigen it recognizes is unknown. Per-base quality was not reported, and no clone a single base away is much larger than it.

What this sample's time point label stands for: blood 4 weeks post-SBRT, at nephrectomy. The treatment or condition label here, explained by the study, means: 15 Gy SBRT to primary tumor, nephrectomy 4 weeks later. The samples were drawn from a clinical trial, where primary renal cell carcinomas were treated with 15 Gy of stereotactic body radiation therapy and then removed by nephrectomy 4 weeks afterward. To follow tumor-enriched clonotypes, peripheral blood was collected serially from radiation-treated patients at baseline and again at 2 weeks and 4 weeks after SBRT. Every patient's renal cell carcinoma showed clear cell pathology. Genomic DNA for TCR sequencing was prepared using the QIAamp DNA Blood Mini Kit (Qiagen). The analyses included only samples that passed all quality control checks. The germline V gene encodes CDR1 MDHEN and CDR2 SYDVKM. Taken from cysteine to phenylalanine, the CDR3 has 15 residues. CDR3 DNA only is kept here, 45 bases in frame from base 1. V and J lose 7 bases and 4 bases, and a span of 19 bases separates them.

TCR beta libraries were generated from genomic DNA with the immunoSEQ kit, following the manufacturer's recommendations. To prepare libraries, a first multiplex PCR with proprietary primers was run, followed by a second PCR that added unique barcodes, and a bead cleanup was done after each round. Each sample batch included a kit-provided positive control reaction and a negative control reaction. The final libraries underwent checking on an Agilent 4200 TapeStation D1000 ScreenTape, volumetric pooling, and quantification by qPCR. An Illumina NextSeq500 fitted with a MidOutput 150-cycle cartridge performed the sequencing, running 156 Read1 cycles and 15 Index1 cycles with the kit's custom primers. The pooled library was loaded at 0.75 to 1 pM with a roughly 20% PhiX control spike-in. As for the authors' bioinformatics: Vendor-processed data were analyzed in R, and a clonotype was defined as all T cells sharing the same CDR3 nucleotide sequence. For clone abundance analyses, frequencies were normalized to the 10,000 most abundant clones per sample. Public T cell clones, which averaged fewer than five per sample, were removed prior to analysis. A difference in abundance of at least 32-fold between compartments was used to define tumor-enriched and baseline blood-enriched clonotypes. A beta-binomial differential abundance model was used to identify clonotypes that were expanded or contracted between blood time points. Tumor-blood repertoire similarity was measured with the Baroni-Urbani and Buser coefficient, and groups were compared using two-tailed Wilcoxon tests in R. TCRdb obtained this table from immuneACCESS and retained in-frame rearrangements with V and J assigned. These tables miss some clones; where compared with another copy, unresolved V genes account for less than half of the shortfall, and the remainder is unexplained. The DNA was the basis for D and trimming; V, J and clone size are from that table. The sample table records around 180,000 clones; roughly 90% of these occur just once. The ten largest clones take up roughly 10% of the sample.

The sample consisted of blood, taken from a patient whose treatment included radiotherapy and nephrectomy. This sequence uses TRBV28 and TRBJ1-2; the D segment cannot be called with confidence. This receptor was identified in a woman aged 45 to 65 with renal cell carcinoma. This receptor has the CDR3 CASTGPPPNLYGYTF. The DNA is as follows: TGTGCCAGCACCGGTCCTCCCCCAAACCTCTATGGCTACACCTTC.